One and the same sample provided the 6 T cell receptor beta chains below, sequenced in a study. MiXCR, run by TCRdb on the 5' RACE reads, gives a single entry per CDR3 protein. This sample yields roughly 8,200 distinct CDR3 sequences, of which roughly 52% are seen a single time; less than 5% belongs to the top ten. Sequenced: memory CD4+ T cells sorted from a lymph node. Subset indicated: memory CD4+ T cells, CD4+CD45RO+CD25-. The receptors stem from a female donor with breast cancer.

On this clonotype: A much larger clone differs by one base, so this may be a read error. This chain connects TRBV20-1 to TRBJ2-5; maybe TRBD2 (6 bases). The CDR3 has 15 amino acids. Trimming pared 2 bases from V and 9 bases from J, leaving 22 bases between. The germline CDR1 and CDR2 sequences are DFQATT and SNEGSKA (reference sequence). The CDR3 loop is CSARPSSARGKAQYF. In DNA, the CDR3 is TGCAGTGCTAGACCCTCTAGCGCCCGGGGGAAGGCCCAGTACTTC.

The chain uses TRBV20-1 and TRBJ2-1; 11 bases map to TRBD2. The CDR3 contains 16 residues. The V and J ends lost 6 bases and 7 bases, in that order; junction bases with no gene match: 14. Looked up from germline, CDR1 is DFQATT and CDR2 is SNEGSKA (reference sequence). CDR3 sequence reads: CSAPQSLAGGRNEQFF. In DNA form, the CDR3 reads TGCAGTGCCCCACAGTCGCTAGCGGGAGGAAGAAATGAGCAGTTCTTC.

The genes are TRBV29-1 and TRBJ1-2; TRBD1 matches at 9 bases. The trim removed 7 bases at V and 6 bases at J, leaving 6 bases unmatched. The CDR3 totals 12 residues. Germline lookup yields CDR1 SQVTM and CDR2 ANQGSEA. In DNA form, the CDR3 reads TGCAGCGGAAGGACAGGGGATCATGGCTACACCTTC. Protein: CSGRTGDHGYTF.

The rearrangement uses TRBV5-1 and TRBJ1-3; D unresolved. The CDR3 sequence is 14 residues long. Per the germline V gene, CDR1 is SGHRS and CDR2 is YFSETQ. V lost 4 bases to trimming and J lost 4 bases, with 12 bases between them. The DNA for the CDR3 is TGCGCCAGCAGCGAAAATACAGCGGGAAACACCATATATTTT. Its translation: CASSENTAGNTIYF.

This clonotype has more than one count but fewer than ten. V is TRBV20-1 and J is TRBJ2-7, with TRBD2 identical over 7 bases. The CDR3 extends over 17 amino acids. V lost 5 bases and J lost 0; bases outside the gene matches: 16. Germline V lookup: CDR1 DFQATT, CDR2 SNEGSKA (reference sequence). The CDR3 DNA reads as TGCAGTGCTCCCGGGGGGTCGGAGAGGAGTAGCTCCTACGAGCAGTACTTC. Encoded protein: CSAPGGSERSSSYEQYF.

The genes are TRBV20-1 and TRBJ2-5; D may be TRBD1 (5 bases). V lost 3 bases and J lost 7, with 18 bases in between. Germline-derived CDR1 and CDR2 are DFQATT and SNEGSKA (reference sequence). This CDR3 has 14 amino acids. The CDR3 DNA follows: TGCAGTGCTAGGACGGTCGTAGGGGCTGGGACCCAGTACTTC. As protein: CSARTVVGAGTQYF.